This T cell receptor (beta chain) was recorded in a study of beta chain features in type 1 diabetes. The wider study: Healthy donors, compared against patients, showed similar age, gender and cell yields.

This clone has more than one count but fewer than ten. What it binds is unknown. The isolated RNA, all of it, was reverse transcribed, so expressed TCRB transcripts were what got sequenced. Method: immunoSEQ multiplex PCR; TCRdb's copy keeps in-frame clones and lacks some. The table lists 450,000 or so clones, 9.5% to 12% of them singletons, with 0.04% to 0.05% in the top ten. CDR3 length: 15 residues. V was pared by 4 bases and J by 5 bases, with 17 bases between. The germline V gene encodes CDR1 LNHNV and CDR2 YYDKDF (reference sequence). Study-wide results and caveats: The study found fewer insertions and more deletions at VDJ junctions in type 1 diabetes patients.

Averaging about 0.12 L, one heparinised blood draw came from each individual donor. Central memory, naive, regulatory and stem cell-like memory CD4+ cells were sorted by CD45RO/CCR7/CD25/CD127/CD95/CD27. Specimen: naive CD4+ T cells from blood. This TCR was sampled from a woman younger than 35 in good health. The chain has TRBV15 and TRBJ2-5, with TRBD2 as a possible D gene (6 bases). The chain's CDR3 is CATSTSLLALETQYF. The CDR3, as DNA: TGTGCCACCAGCACATCCCTACTAGCCCTGGAGACCCAGTACTTC.